This TCR beta chain was sequenced for a study of blood T cell repertoires in COVID-19. Across the whole study: The United States, Italy and Spain were the sources of the acute and convalescent COVID-19 samples.

This clone was counted once. Followed longitudinally, the Seattle patients had been enrolled during active infection. Libraries were prepared by immunoSEQ multiplex PCR; TCRdb keeps only in-frame clonotypes and omits some of them. In the table there are roughly 460,000 clones, over 85% of which are singletons. The sequenced sample was peripheral blood. This sequence was found in a man younger than 30 with COVID-19, enrolled during active disease.

The CDR3 DNA sequence: TGTGCCAGCAGTTTATCCCACAGGGGATACTCCTACGAGCAGTACTTC. Translation gives CASSLSHRGYSYEQYF. The rearrangement joins TRBV27 to TRBJ2-7; 7 bases map to TRBD1. With 0 bases clipped from V and 0 bases from J, the junction kept 5 bases outside the gene matches. Per germline, CDR1 MNHEY and CDR2 SMNVEV (reference sequence). The CDR3 has 16 residues.